The rows below give T cell receptor beta chains drawn from one sample of a study of T-cell memory formation after mild COVID-19. MiXCR was run by TCRdb on the 5' RACE reads, yielding one entry per CDR3 protein. Of about 90,000 distinct CDR3 sequences in the sample, around 13% are singletons; the top ten hold approximately 26%. The specimen was PBMCs or a T cell subset sorted from them (not recorded which). These receptors all come from an adult woman who had mild COVID-19 (a few samples of this study predate the infection). Cell type and time point are not known. CDR3s include the opening cysteine and the closing phenylalanine or tryptophan. Fields, in order: clone size, J gene, D gene, V gene, CDR3 length, CDR3 DNA, CDR3 protein. D genes are given only for firm matches. Rows give clone size only sometimes, using once, few, many, or a class for an expanded clone.

-,TRBJ2-7,-,TRBV7-3,13,TGTGCCAGCAGCTCCTACGGTGGCTACGAGCAGTACTTC,CASSSYGGYEQYF
few,TRBJ2-3,TRBD2,TRBV2,16,TGTGCCAGCAGACTAGCGGGGACTCCTAGCACAGATACGCAGTATTTT,CASRLAGTPSTDTQYF
-,TRBJ2-2,-,TRBV7-9,15,TGTGCCAGCAGCTTAGTGGCAGGGCCCACCGGGGAGCTGTTTTTT,CASSLVAGPTGELFF
few,TRBJ2-1,-,TRBV4-1,19,TGCGCCAGCAGCCTTCTTCGAGATTGGGGAGTGGGGGATAGTAATGAGCAGTTCTTC,CASSLLRDWGVGDSNEQFF
-,TRBJ2-7,-,TRBV7-6,12,TGTGCCAGCAGACCCCCAATGGGGGAGCAGTACTTC,CASRPPMGEQYF
once,TRBJ1-4,-,TRBV4-1,17,TGCGCCAGCAGCCAAGATCGGGGTGGCAGGGCGAGCGAAAAACTGTTTTTT,CASSQDRGGRASEKLFF
-,TRBJ2-2,TRBD2,TRBV4-1,18,TGCGCCAGCAGCCAAGAAGCTAGCGGGGGGGCAACCTTCGGGGAGCTGTTTTTT,CASSQEASGGATFGELFF
-,TRBJ2-2,-,TRBV10-2,17,TGCGCCAGCAGTGAGTCTCGGGCAGGGCGGAACACCGGGGAGCTGTTTTTT,CASSESRAGRNTGELFF
few,TRBJ2-1,TRBD2,TRBV20-1,14,TGCAGTGCTAGAGGGCGGGAGGGCCGCAATGAGCAGTTCTTC,CSARGREGRNEQFF
few,TRBJ2-7,-,TRBV5-6,11,TGTGCCAGCAGCGTGGGCTACGAGCAGTACTTC,CASSVGYEQYF
-,TRBJ2-1,TRBD2,TRBV7-9,16,TGTGCCAGCAGCCCTCGAGGGACTAGCGGAGGCAATGAGCAGTTCTTC,CASSPRGTSGGNEQFF